One and the same sample provided the 28 T cell receptor beta chains below, sequenced in a study of blood T cell repertoires in COVID-19. Profiling relied on immunoSEQ multiplex PCR, and the TCRdb table lists in-frame clones only, not all of them. Among 130,000 or so clones listed, more than 85% were seen once. Sequences were obtained from peripheral blood. The source of these receptors is a man in his fifties with active or convalescent COVID-19.

The chain couples TRBV9 to TRBJ2-6; D remains ambiguous. The germline V and J ends were trimmed by 2 bases and 2 bases, with 17 bases remaining between them. CDR1 is SGDLS and CDR2 is YYNGEE in the germline V gene. The CDR3 contains 18 residues. In DNA form, the CDR3 reads TGTGCCAGCAGCGTTACATGGGCAGCTCCAGCTGGGGCCAACGTCCTGACTTTC. It yields the protein CASSVTWAAPAGANVLTF.

The rearrangement uses TRBV29-1 and TRBJ2-7, with 9 nucleotides matching TRBD1. This CDR3 spans 12 amino acids. Germline V CDR1 and CDR2: SQVTM, ANQGSEA. The V gene end was trimmed by 7 bases and the J gene end by 4 bases; junction bases not matched to a gene: 5. The CDR3 coding sequence is TGCAGCGCCGGACAGGGGAGGTACGAGCAGTACTTC. Translating it yields CSAGQGRYEQYF.

In nucleotides, the CDR3 is TGTGCCAGCACCTCGGACAGGTCCGATCAGCCCCAGCATTTT. As protein: CASTSDRSDQPQHF. The chain employs TRBV28 and TRBJ1-5; 7 bases agree with TRBD1. The CDR3 runs 14 residues. V was pared by 7 bases and J by 5 bases, with 8 bases of the junction left unmatched. The germline CDR1 and CDR2 sequences are MDHEN and SYDVKM.

This sequence joins TRBV10-1 and TRBJ2-2; 10 bases line up with TRBD2. With V trimmed by 5 bases and J by 4 bases, 4 bases remained unmatched. Germline V lookup: CDR1 WNHNN, CDR2 SYGVQD (reference sequence). There are 15 residues in the CDR3. This chain's CDR3 is CASSSGGEGTGELFF. The CDR3 DNA reads TGCGCCAGCAGTAGCGGGGGGGAGGGCACCGGGGAGCTGTTTTTT.

J is TRBJ1-2 and V is TRBV9, with a tentative D call TRBD1 (5 bases). The CDR3 sequence is 13 residues long. Trimming cost V 3 bases and J 4 bases, with 10 bases left between them. Looked up from germline, CDR1 is SGDLS and CDR2 is YYNGEE. The CDR3 DNA is TGTGCCAGCAGCGGGGGGGGACTCTATGGCTACACCTTC. Translated: CASSGGGLYGYTF.

The V call is TRBV6-6, the J call TRBJ2-2, with D perhaps matching TRBD1 (8 bases). Germline V gene data show CDR1 as MNHNY and CDR2 as SVGAGI (reference sequence). The CDR3 is 14 amino acids. V was pared by 8 bases and J by 7 bases, with 17 bases between. Here the CDR3 DNA reads TGTGCCAGCCAGGGGGCAGGGAGGGTCGGGGAGCTGTTTTTT. It yields the protein CASQGAGRVGELFF.

The rearrangement links TRBV19 to TRBJ1-2, with D possibly being TRBD1 (6 bases). The CDR3 sequence is 14 residues long. The germline CDR1 and CDR2 sequences are LNHDA and SQIVND (reference sequence). Trimming cost V 7 bases and J 10 bases, with 22 bases left between them. This CDR3 is CASKVSSGGADYTF. The CDR3 region has the DNA TGTGCCAGTAAAGTCTCGTCGGGGGGCGCAGACTACACCTTC.

This clone was detected a few times. This chain links TRBV24-1 with TRBJ2-2; 7 bases map to TRBD2. With V trimmed by 4 bases and J by 5 bases, 12 bases remained unmatched. Looked up from germline, CDR1 is KGHDR and CDR2 is SFDVKD. This CDR3 region has 17 residues. CDR3 sequence: CATSDTGTLGGTGELFF. CDR3 DNA sequence: TGTGCCACCAGTGACACCGGGACCCTCGGGGGGACCGGGGAGCTGTTTTTT.

This chain connects TRBV27 to TRBJ1-3; 10 bases fit TRBD1. The trim removed 6 bases at V and 8 bases at J, leaving 7 bases unmatched. This CDR3 comprises 14 residues. The germline V gene encodes CDR1 MNHEY and CDR2 SMNVEV (reference sequence). The CDR3 is CASRRGQGIDTIYF. The DNA for the CDR3 is TGTGCCAGCAGAAGGGGACAGGGGATCGACACCATATATTTT.

The CDR3 spells CASSLLQGASYEQYF. CDR3 bases: TGCGCCAGCAGCTTGTTACAGGGGGCCTCCTACGAGCAGTACTTC. The chain links TRBV5-1 to TRBJ2-7, with 9 positions matching TRBD1. The CDR3 contains 15 residues. Trimming at V came to 1 base and at J to 0 bases, leaving 2 bases not matched to a gene. The V gene's germline CDR1 is SGHRS and CDR2 YFSETQ.

The CDR3 sequence: CASSSFGGISTDTQYF. The DNA of the CDR3 is TGTGCCAGCAGTTCGTTCGGGGGTATTAGCACAGATACGCAGTATTTT. This sequence joins TRBV6-5 and TRBJ2-3; the D gene is possibly TRBD2 (6 bases). The CDR3 is 16 amino acids. V was pared by 4 bases and J by 0 bases, with 14 bases between. CDR1 MNHEY and CDR2 SVGAGI come from the germline V gene.

The chain is built from TRBV6-1 and TRBJ2-5; D call uncertain. Trimming took off 3 bases at V and 4 bases at J, with 9 bases between the two ends. Per germline, CDR1 MNHNS and CDR2 SASEGT. This CDR3 comprises 13 residues. CDR3 DNA sequence: TGTGCCAGCAGTGACCAGGCAGGAGAGACCCAGTACTTC. Protein product: CASSDQAGETQYF.

The J gene is TRBJ2-3, the V gene TRBV10-3; TRBD2 agrees at 7 bases. Per germline, CDR1 ENHRY and CDR2 SYGVKD. V shed 6 bases and J 6 bases; nucleotides not matched to a gene: 9. This CDR3 is 14 amino acids long. CDR3 bases: TGTGCCATCAGAGTAGCGGGTACCGGTGATACGCAGTATTTT. Protein product: CAIRVAGTGDTQYF.

The chain employs TRBV14 and TRBJ1-3, with D possibly matching TRBD1 (5 bases). V dropped 5 bases and J dropped 2 bases, with 10 bases sitting between them. The CDR3 loop spans 14 amino acids. The germline V gene encodes CDR1 SGHDN and CDR2 FVKESK. Here the CDR3 reads CASSEQVPGNTIYF. CDR3 bases: TGTGCCAGCAGCGAACAGGTTCCTGGAAACACCATATATTTT.

This chain uses TRBV7-9 with TRBJ1-1; D may be TRBD1 (6 bases). The V and J ends lost 5 bases and 11 bases respectively, with 15 bases between them. CDR3 size: 12 residues. Germline CDR1 is SEHNR and CDR2 is FQNEAQ (reference sequence). The CDR3 bases are TGTGCCAGCAGCCCCGAATGGCAGGGGGCTTTCTTT. Translation gives CASSPEWQGAFF.

This clone has only one observation. The CDR3 DNA reads as TGCAGTATTCGACAGGGCTCTTACAATGAGCAGTTCTTC. It translates to CSIRQGSYNEQFF. The V gene is TRBV29-1, the J gene TRBJ2-1, with 7 bases lining up with TRBD1. This CDR3 contains 13 residues. Per germline, CDR1 SQVTM and CDR2 ANQGSEA.

This sequence joins TRBV7-6 and TRBJ1-1; D not resolved. V lost 5 bases, J lost 5 bases, and 9 bases lay in between. Germline assignment: CDR1 SGHVS and CDR2 FNYEAQ. CDR3 length equals 12 residues. DNA for the CDR3: TGTGCCAGCAGCCCGGGAGGAACTGAAGCTTTCTTT. Its protein is CASSPGGTEAFF.

The chain recombines TRBV5-1 with TRBJ1-2; D remains ambiguous. This CDR3 is 14 amino acids long. Germline V CDR1 and CDR2: SGHRS, YFSETQ. V was clipped by 7 bases and J by 4 bases, with 17 bases between them. CDR3 amino acids: CASGYGGGSYGYTF. The CDR3 nucleotides read TGCGCCAGCGGGTATGGTGGAGGCTCCTATGGCTACACCTTC. The full variable domain, in which reference TRBV5-1 and TRBJ1-2 provide the parts outside the CDR3, is KAGVTQTPRYLIKTRGQQVTLSCSPISGHRSVSWYQQTPGQGLQFLFEYFSETQRNKGNFPGRFSGRQFSNSRSEMNVSTLELGDSALYLCASGYGGGSYGYTFGSGTRLTVV.

The chain combines TRBV28 with TRBJ2-3; D gene uncertain. Trimming shortened V by 2 bases and J by 2 bases, and 2 bases separated the two germline ends. Germline assignment: CDR1 MDHEN and CDR2 SYDVKM. The CDR3 runs 12 residues. CDR3 loop: CASSLLTDTQYF. The CDR3 bases are TGTGCCAGCAGTTTACTCACAGATACGCAGTATTTT.

The CDR3 coding sequence is TGTGCCAGCAGCAAAGCCCTTGAGTGTCAGGGGACCGATACGACGAACACTGAAGCTTTCTTT. Protein product: CASSKALECQGTDTTNTEAFF. This chain uses TRBV21-1 with TRBJ1-1; TRBD1 is taken as the D call from the table, unchecked against the DNA. TRBV21-1 constitutes a pseudogene. The CDR3 runs 21 residues.

The rearrangement joins TRBV5-1 to TRBJ1-5; D is perhaps TRBD1 (5 bases). This CDR3 has 14 amino acids. V lost 4 bases, J lost 0 bases, and 8 bases lay in between. Germline CDR1 reads SGHRS; CDR2 reads YFSETQ. Written as DNA, the CDR3 is TGCGCCAGCAGCGTTGACAGTAGCAATCAGCCCCAGCATTTT. It is translated as CASSVDSSNQPQHF.

The rearrangement uses TRBV14 and TRBJ1-3, with D possibly being TRBD1 (5 bases). The CDR3 totals 14 residues. Deletions cut 4 bases from V and 3 bases from J, with 10 bases between. Germline lookup yields CDR1 SGHDN and CDR2 FVKESK. In nucleotides, the CDR3 is TGTGCCAGCAGCCGGACCAGGGTTGGAAACACCATATATTTT. Amino acids: CASSRTRVGNTIYF.

The chain recombines TRBV5-4 with TRBJ2-5, with a tentative D call TRBD2 (5 bases). V was clipped by 4 bases and J by 0 bases, with 16 bases between them. The CDR3 spans 16 residues. From germline, CDR1 is SGHNT and CDR2 YYREEE (reference sequence). Here the CDR3 DNA reads TGTGCCAGCAGCCGAAGGACGGGGAGCGACCAAGAGACCCAGTACTTC. It codes for CASSRRTGSDQETQYF.

This clone appeared once. This sequence joins TRBV5-1 and TRBJ2-3; 8 bases map to TRBD2. Germline V gene sequence: CDR1 SGHRS, CDR2 YFSETQ. V shed 3 bases, J shed 10 bases, and the junction held 4 bases outside the gene matches. The CDR3 is 12 residues long. The CDR3 sequence is CASSYSGDAQYF. The CDR3 DNA follows: TGCGCCAGCAGCTATAGCGGGGATGCGCAGTATTTT.

The chain employs TRBV19 and TRBJ2-7, with D possibly TRBD1 on 5 matching bases. From germline, CDR1 is LNHDA and CDR2 SQIVND (reference sequence). This CDR3 is 15 amino acids long. V gave up 5 bases and J gave up 0 bases, with 14 bases separating them. The CDR3 nucleotides are TGTGCCAGTAGTCCCTTGCGAGACAGCTCCTACGAGCAGTACTTC. Translated, it gives CASSPLRDSSYEQYF.

This clone came up a few times. The chain combines TRBV30 with TRBJ2-2; D is possibly TRBD1 (6 bases). The V end lost 3 bases, the J end lost 3 bases, and 8 bases lay between the germline ends. The germline CDR1 and CDR2 sequences are GTSNPN and SVGIG (reference sequence). This CDR3 comprises 13 residues. As DNA, the CDR3 is TGTGCCTGGAGGCAGGGGTACACCGGGGAGCTGTTTTTT. It encodes CAWRQGYTGELFF. The full variable domain, in which reference TRBV30 and TRBJ2-2 provide the parts outside the CDR3, is SQTIHQWPATLVQPVGSPLSLECTVEGTSNPNLYWYRQAAGRGLQLLFYSVGIGQISSEVPQNLSASRPQDRQFILSSKKLLLSDSGFYLCAWRQGYTGELFFGEGSRLTVL.

The chain couples TRBV3-1 (or the pseudogene TRBV3-2) to TRBJ2-3, with 7 bases identical to TRBD2. Trimming cost V 8 bases and J 8 bases; bases outside gene matches: 13. Germline-derived CDR1 and CDR2 are LGHDT and YNNKEL (reference sequence). The CDR3 consists of 14 residues. This chain's CDR3 is CASETSRWIGTQYF. For the CDR3, the DNA is TGTGCCAGCGAGACTAGCCGGTGGATTGGTACGCAGTATTTT.

This chain connects TRBV6-5 to TRBJ2-2; D gene ambiguous. Looked up from germline, CDR1 is MNHEY and CDR2 is SVGAGI. Trimming left V 6 bases short and J 1 base short, with 3 bases between. The CDR3 loop spans 12 amino acids. CDR3 in DNA: TGTGCCAGCAGCAGGAACACCGGGGAGCTGTTTTTT. Its translation: CASSRNTGELFF.